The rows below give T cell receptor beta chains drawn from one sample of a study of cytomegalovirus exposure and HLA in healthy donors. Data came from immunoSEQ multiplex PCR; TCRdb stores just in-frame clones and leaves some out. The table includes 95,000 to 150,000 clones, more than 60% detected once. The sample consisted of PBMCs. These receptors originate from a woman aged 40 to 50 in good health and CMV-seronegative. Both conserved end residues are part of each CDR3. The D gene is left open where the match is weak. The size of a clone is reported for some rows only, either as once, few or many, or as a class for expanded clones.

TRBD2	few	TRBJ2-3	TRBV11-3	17	TGTGCCAGCAGCACCGGACTAGCGGGAGCGAGCACAGATACGCAGTATTTT	CASSTGLAGASTDTQYF
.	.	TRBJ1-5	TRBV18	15	TGTGCCAGCTCACCAGGAAGGGGCGGGGGTCAGCCCCAGCATTTT	CASSPGRGGGQPQHF
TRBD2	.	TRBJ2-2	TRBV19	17	TGTGCCAGTAGTATGGAAGAAGGACTAGCCAACACCGGGGAGCTGTTTTTT	CASSMEEGLANTGELFF
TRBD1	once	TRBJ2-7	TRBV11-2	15	TGTGCCAGCAGCTTAACCGGGACAGGCTCCTACGAGCAGTACTTC	CASSLTGTGSYEQYF
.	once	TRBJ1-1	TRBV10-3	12	TGTGCCATCCAGGGGCCCGGGGCTGAAGCTTTCTTT	CAIQGPGAEAFF
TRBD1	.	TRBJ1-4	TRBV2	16	TGTGCCAGCAGTGAAGCGGGACAGGGGGCAGGTGAAAAACTGTTTTTT	CASSEAGQGAGEKLFF
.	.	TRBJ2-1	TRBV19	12	TGTGCCAGTAGTACCCCTAGCGAGAGGGAGTTCTTC	CASSTPSEREFF
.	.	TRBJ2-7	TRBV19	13	TGTGCCAGTAGTATTCGGAGTCAGTACGAGCAGTACTTC	CASSIRSQYEQYF
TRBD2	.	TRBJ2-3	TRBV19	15	TGTGCCAGTAGCGATCCGGGACTAGGTACAGATACGCAGTATTTT	CASSDPGLGTDTQYF
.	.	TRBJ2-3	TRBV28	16	TGTGCCAGCAGTCCCACGGAGGGGAGGCGGACAGATACGCAGTATTTT	CASSPTEGRRTDTQYF
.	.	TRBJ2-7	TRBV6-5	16	TGTGCCAGCAGTTACTCGAGAGCGGGCGGGTACTACGAGCAGTACTTC	CASSYSRAGGYYEQYF
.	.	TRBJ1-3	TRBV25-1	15	TGTGCCAGCAGTATAGCGGGAAACTCTGGAAACACCATATATTTT	CASSIAGNSGNTIYF
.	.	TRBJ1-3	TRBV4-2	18	TGTGCCAGCAGCCAAGATGCCCCCCGCGGGTTTTCTGGAAACACCATATATTTT	CASSQDAPRGFSGNTIYF
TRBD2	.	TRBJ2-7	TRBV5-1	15	TGCGCCAGCAGCGTAGTAGCGGGGGGCTCCTACGAGCAGTACTTC	CASSVVAGGSYEQYF
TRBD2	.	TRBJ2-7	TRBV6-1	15	TGTGCCAGCAGTGAAGAGCGGGGGAGCTCCTACGAGCAGTACTTC	CASSEERGSSYEQYF
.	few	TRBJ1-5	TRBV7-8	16	TGTGCCAGCAGCCCTTCGAGAATGAGGGACAATCAGCCCCAGCATTTT	CASSPSRMRDNQPQHF
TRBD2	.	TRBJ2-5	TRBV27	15	TGTGCCAGCAGTTTATCGTCTGGGGGGGACGAGACCCAGTACTTC	CASSLSSGGDETQYF
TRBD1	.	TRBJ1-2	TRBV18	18	TGTGCCAGCTCACCACAAACCGGGACAGGGATTTTCAACTATGGCTACACCTTC	CASSPQTGTGIFNYGYTF
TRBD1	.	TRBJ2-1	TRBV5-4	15	TGTGCCAGCAGCTTGGACCGGGACAGTTACAATGAGCAGTTCTTC	CASSLDRDSYNEQFF
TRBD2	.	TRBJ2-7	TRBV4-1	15	TGCGCCAGCAGCCCTATCGCGGGGGGCAACTACGAGCAGTACTTC	CASSPIAGGNYEQYF
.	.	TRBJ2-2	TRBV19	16	TGTGCCAGTAGTATTGGTCCGGGAAAGAACACCGGGGAGCTGTTTTTT	CASSIGPGKNTGELFF
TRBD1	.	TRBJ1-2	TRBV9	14	TGTGCCAGCAGCGTAGGTACAGGGGTGAATGGCTACACCTTC	CASSVGTGVNGYTF
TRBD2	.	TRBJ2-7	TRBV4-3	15	TGCGCCAGCAGCCAAGGACTAGCGGCCACCTACGAGCAGTACTTC	CASSQGLAATYEQYF
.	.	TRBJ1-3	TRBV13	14	TGTGCCAGCAGCGCATCAGGCTCTGGAAACACCATATATTTT	CASSASGSGNTIYF
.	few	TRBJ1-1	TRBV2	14	TGTGCCAGCAGTGACAGGGAAGGGAACACTGAAGCTTTCTTT	CASSDREGNTEAFF
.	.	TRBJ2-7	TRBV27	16	TGTGCCAGCAGTTTATTTCCCGTGGGAGGCTCCTACGAGCAGTACTTC	CASSLFPVGGSYEQYF
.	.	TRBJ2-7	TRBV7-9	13	TGTGCCAGCAGCTACGGACTCTCCTACGAGCAGTACTTC	CASSYGLSYEQYF
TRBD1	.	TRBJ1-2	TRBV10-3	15	TGTGCCATCAGTGGGGGACAGGCCCTGGACTATGGCTACACCTTC	CAISGGQALDYGYTF
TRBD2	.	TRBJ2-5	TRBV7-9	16	TGTTCCAGCAGCTTAGGACTAGCGGGGAATCAAGAGACCCAGTACTTC	CSSSLGLAGNQETQYF
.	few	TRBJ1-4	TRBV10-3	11	TGTGCCATCAGTGTGGGGAGCCGGCTGTTTTTT	CAISVGSRLFF
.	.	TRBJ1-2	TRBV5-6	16	TGTGCCAGCAGCTGGATCCAGGGAGGGGAGCCCTATGGCTACACCTTC	CASSWIQGGEPYGYTF
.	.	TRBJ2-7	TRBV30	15	TGTGCCTGGAGTGTACTCGGGGGTACGCCCTACGAGCAGTACTTC	CAWSVLGGTPYEQYF
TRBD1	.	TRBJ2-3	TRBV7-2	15	TGTGCCAGCAGCTTAGTTGGGACAGGGGAGGATACGCAGTATTTT	CASSLVGTGEDTQYF
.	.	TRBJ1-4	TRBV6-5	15	TGTGCCAGCAGCACTCCGGGTGAGTTAAATGAAAAACTGTTTTTT	CASSTPGELNEKLFF
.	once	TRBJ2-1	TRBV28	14	TGTGCCAGCATCCGCGGGACGGTCTACAATGAGCAGTTCTTC	CASIRGTVYNEQFF
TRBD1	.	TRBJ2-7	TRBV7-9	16	TGTGCCAGCAGCTACCCCGGACAGGGAAGCTCCTACGAGCAGTACTTC	CASSYPGQGSSYEQYF
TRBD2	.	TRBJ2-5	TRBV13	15	TGTGCCAGCAGCTTAGTTAGCGGGGGATTTGAGACCCAGTACTTC	CASSLVSGGFETQYF
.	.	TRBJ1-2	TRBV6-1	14	TGTGCCAGCAGTTCCGCCCCAGACAGCTATGGCTACACCTTC	CASSSAPDSYGYTF
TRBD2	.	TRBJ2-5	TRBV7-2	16	TGTGCCAGCAGCGTCCAGCGGGGGGGAGGCCAAGAGACCCAGTACTTC	CASSVQRGGGQETQYF
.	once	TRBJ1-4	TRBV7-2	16	TGTGCCAGCAGCTTGACCCAGGGGTCCCTCCAGGAAAAACTGTTTTTT	CASSLTQGSLQEKLFF
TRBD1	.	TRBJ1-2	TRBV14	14	TGTGCCAGCAGCCAAGGACAGGGTATCTATGGCTACACCTTC	CASSQGQGIYGYTF
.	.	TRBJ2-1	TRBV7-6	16	TGTGCCAGCAGCTCCCCCCCAGGTCCAGCCTACAATGAGCAGTTCTTC	CASSSPPGPAYNEQFF
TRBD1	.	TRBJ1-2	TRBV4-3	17	TGCGCCAGCAGCCAAGCTGGGACAGGGTCTTCTAACTATGGCTACACCTTC	CASSQAGTGSSNYGYTF
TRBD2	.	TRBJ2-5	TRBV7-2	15	TGTGCCAGCAGCGCAAGGACTAGCGGACAAGAGACCCAGTACTTC	CASSARTSGQETQYF
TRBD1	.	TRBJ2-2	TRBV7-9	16	TGTTCCAGCAGGCCCAGGGGGCTAGGTAACACCGGGGAGCTGTTTTTT	CSSRPRGLGNTGELFF
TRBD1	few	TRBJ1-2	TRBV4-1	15	TGCGCCAGCAGCCATATGCAGGGGGATTGGAATGGCTACACCTTC	CASSHMQGDWNGYTF
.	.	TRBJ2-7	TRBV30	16	TGTGCCTGGAGTCCTTCTGACAGGGACTTCCTACGTGAGCAGTACTTC	CAWSPSDRDFLREQYF
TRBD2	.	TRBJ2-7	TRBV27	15	TGTGCCAGCAGTCGACATCAAGCGGGAGGGTACGAGCAGTACTTC	CASSRHQAGGYEQYF
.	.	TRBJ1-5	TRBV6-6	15	TGTGCCAGCAGTCCGAGAGGCAGCCCGATTCGGCCCCAGCATTTT	CASSPRGSPIRPQHF
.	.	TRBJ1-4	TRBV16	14	TGTGCCAGCAGCCCCTTCGAGGCTAGGGAAAAACTGTTTTTT	CASSPFEAREKLFF